Each of the 28 T cell receptor beta chains below was sequenced from the same sample in a study of blood T cell repertoires in COVID-19. Measured with immunoSEQ multiplex PCR; TCRdb has only the in-frame clones, and not every one. The sample consists of some 130,000 clones, 75% to 90% of them appearing once. The sample consisted of peripheral blood. These receptors were obtained from a man aged 50-59 years with active or convalescent COVID-19.

This CDR3 reads CASSLSPFRDRGETQYF. The CDR3 region has the DNA TGTGCCAGCAGTTTGTCCCCCTTCCGGGACAGGGGTGAGACCCAGTACTTC. The chain joins TRBV2 to TRBJ2-5; 10 bases are a match to TRBD1. Losses at the gene ends were 5 bases for V and 5 bases for J; bases not matched to a gene: 14. CDR1 and CDR2 from the germline V gene are SNHLY and FYNNEI. This CDR3 has 17 amino acids.

The chain links TRBV6-2 or TRBV6-3 to TRBJ1-5; 8 nucleotides agree with TRBD1. With V trimmed by 0 bases and J by 4 bases, 14 bases remained unmatched. Germline CDR1 and CDR2: MNHEY and SVGEGT. The CDR3 spans 19 residues. The CDR3 reads CASSYSSQPGQEANQPQHF. CDR3 DNA sequence: TGTGCCAGCAGTTACTCCTCGCAGCCGGGACAGGAGGCGAATCAGCCCCAGCATTTT.

The chain carries TRBV29-1 and TRBJ1-4; unclear D gene. Germline values: CDR1 SQVTM, CDR2 ANQGSEA. V was trimmed by 3 bases and J by 8 bases, leaving 22 bases between them. The CDR3 is 16 residues long. The CDR3 loop is CSVERARSSGGEKLFF. CDR3 nucleotides: TGCAGCGTTGAGCGAGCCCGGTCCTCCGGAGGGGAAAAACTGTTTTTT.

V is TRBV5-1 and J is TRBJ2-2; D is perhaps TRBD2 (5 bases). Germline V gene data show CDR1 as SGHRS and CDR2 as YFSETQ. V gave up 5 bases and J gave up 1 base, with 15 bases separating them. This CDR3 spans 16 amino acids. CDR3 sequence (DNA): TGCGCCAGCAGTAGGTTTACTAGGCAGAACACCGGGGAGCTGTTTTTT. Its protein is CASSRFTRQNTGELFF.

J is TRBJ1-5 and V is TRBV5-1; D is perhaps TRBD1 (5 bases). The germline CDR1 and CDR2 sequences are SGHRS and YFSETQ. Trimming took off 2 bases at V and 0 bases at J, with 12 bases between the two ends. The CDR3 has 16 residues. CDR3 sequence: CASSLGPTVSNQPQHF. CDR3 coding DNA: TGCGCCAGCAGCTTAGGTCCGACAGTTAGCAATCAGCCCCAGCATTTT.

The chain carries TRBV25-1 and TRBJ2-7; D unresolved. The ends were cut back, 0 bases at V and 7 bases at J, with 4 bases in the middle. The CDR3 contains 11 residues. Looked up from germline, CDR1 is MGHDK and CDR2 is SYGVNS. This CDR3 is CASSEYAEQYF. CDR3 in DNA: TGTGCCAGCAGTGAATACGCGGAGCAGTACTTC.

This sequence joins TRBV12-3 or TRBV12-4 and TRBJ1-2; no clear D. The CDR3 contains 13 residues. Trimming shortened V by 7 bases and J by 6 bases, and 15 bases separated the two germline ends. CDR3 DNA: TGTGCCAGCACTATCCTCCGCGTTAATGGCTACACCTTC. Translating it yields CASTILRVNGYTF.

This clone was recorded only once. This sequence joins TRBV2 and TRBJ2-7, with TRBD2 matching over 11 bases. The CDR3 contains 15 residues. The junction had 5 bases not matched to a gene; V was cut back by 6 bases and J by 1 base. In germline, CDR1 is SNHLY, CDR2 FYNNEI. The CDR3 sequence is CASRVGLAESYEQYF. CDR3 DNA: TGTGCCAGCAGAGTGGGACTAGCGGAATCCTACGAGCAGTACTTC.

The CDR3, as DNA: TGTGCCAGCAGCTCGGGACAGGGGGCAGGGGAGCAGTACTTC. It encodes CASSSGQGAGEQYF. J is TRBJ2-7 and V is TRBV11-2; 12 positions match TRBD1. With V trimmed by 4 bases and J by 7 bases, 5 bases remained unmatched. This CDR3 is built from 14 residues. The V gene's germline CDR1 is SGHAT and CDR2 FQNNGV. Based on the CDR3 plus reference TRBV11-2 and TRBJ2-7, the full variable domain is EAGVAQSPRYKIIEKRQSVAFWCNPISGHATLYWYQQILGQGPKLLIQFQNNGVVDDSQLPKDRFSAERLKGVDSTLKIQPAKLEDSAVYLCASSSGQGAGEQYFGPGTRLTVT.

This clone was picked up a small number of times. CDR3 in amino acids: CASSPATGGLYEQYF. DNA of the CDR3: TGCGCCAGCAGCCCAGCGACAGGGGGACTTTACGAGCAGTACTTC. The rearrangement links TRBV5-1 to TRBJ2-7; the match to TRBD1 covers 9 bases. The germline V gene has CDR1 SGHRS and CDR2 YFSETQ. V lost 4 bases and J lost 4; bases outside the gene matches: 9. The CDR3 has 15 amino acids.

The rearrangement joins TRBV6-5 to TRBJ2-2; no clear D. The germline CDR1 and CDR2 sequences are MNHEY and SVGAGI. V gave up 2 bases and J gave up 1 base, with 8 bases separating them. There are 15 residues in the CDR3. As DNA, the CDR3 is TGTGCCAGCAGTTACGGGCAGAAGAACACCGGGGAGCTGTTTTTT. The encoded protein is CASSYGQKNTGELFF.

The chain carries TRBV24-1 and TRBJ1-2, with no clear D. The CDR3 runs to 12 residues. The germline V and J ends were trimmed by 5 bases and 1 base, with 4 bases remaining between them. The germline V gene has CDR1 KGHDR and CDR2 SFDVKD. In DNA, the CDR3 is TGTGCCACCAGTGCCGGTAACTATGGCTACACCTTC. This gives the protein CATSAGNYGYTF.

The gene calls are TRBV5-1 and TRBJ1-6; 10 bases are shared with TRBD1. Per germline, CDR1 SGHRS and CDR2 YFSETQ. The CDR3 contains 15 residues. V gave up 0 bases and J gave up 6 bases; unmatched junction bases: 0. This CDR3 reads CASSLGQGANSPLHF. Written as DNA, the CDR3 is TGCGCCAGCAGCTTGGGACAGGGGGCTAATTCACCCCTCCACTTT.

Only a few counts were recorded for this clone. The chain has TRBV19 and TRBJ2-7, with 7 bases fitting TRBD1. From germline, CDR1 is LNHDA and CDR2 SQIVND (reference sequence). With V trimmed by 5 bases and J by 4 bases, 8 bases remained unmatched. The CDR3 totals 14 residues. The CDR3 region has the DNA TGTGCCAGTAGTTCGACAGGGATCGGATACGAGCAGTACTTC. This codes for CASSSTGIGYEQYF.

The CDR3 region has the DNA TGTGCCCGCGGGGGGACTAGCGGCGAAGAGACCCAGTACTTC. Translating it yields CARGGTSGEETQYF. The rearrangement uses TRBV2 and TRBJ2-5, with 11 bases aligning to TRBD2. V was clipped by 11 bases and J by 3 bases; unmatched bases: 8. The V gene's germline CDR1 is SNHLY and CDR2 FYNNEI. This CDR3 spans 14 amino acids. The full variable domain, with the rest looked up from reference TRBV2 and TRBJ2-5, is EPEVTQTPSHQVTQMGQEVILRCVPISNHLYFYWYRQILGQKVEFLVSFYNNEISEKSEIFDDQFSVERPDGSNFTLKIRSTKLEDSAMYFCARGGTSGEETQYFGPGTRLLVL.

The chain employs TRBV27 and TRBJ1-5; 9 bases are shared with TRBD1. The CDR3 runs to 15 residues. V shed 8 bases and J 5 bases; nucleotides not matched to a gene: 10. From germline, CDR1 is MNHEY and CDR2 SMNVEV (reference sequence). CDR3 sequence (DNA): TGTGCCAGCGCCGGTTTTGGACAGGGGTATCAGCCCCAGCATTTT. Amino acids: CASAGFGQGYQPQHF.

DNA for the CDR3: TGTGCCAGCAGCTTCGACAGGGGAGAGAATGAGCAGTTCTTC. It codes for CASSFDRGENEQFF. The gene calls are TRBV7-9 and TRBJ2-1; 8 nucleotides line up with TRBD1. The CDR3 is 14 residues long. Trimming took 3 bases from V and 7 from J; bases not matched to a gene: 5. CDR1 and CDR2 from the germline V gene are SEHNR and FQNEAQ (reference sequence).

For the CDR3, the DNA is TGCGCCAGCAGTGGAGTCGTCGGCATGAACACTGAAGCTTTCTTT. It yields the protein CASSGVVGMNTEAFF. The gene calls are TRBV5-1 and TRBJ1-1, with D unresolved. The V gene lost 5 bases and the J gene lost 0 bases, with 14 bases spanning the gap. This CDR3 is built from 15 residues. Germline V lookup: CDR1 SGHRS, CDR2 YFSETQ.

The chain has TRBV18 and TRBJ2-1; 8 bases are shared with TRBD2. The ends lost 4 bases at V and 13 bases at J; junction bases unmatched: 12. Looked up from germline, CDR1 is KGHSH and CDR2 is LQKENI. CDR3 length: 14 amino acids. The CDR3 DNA reads TGTGCCAGCTCACAAGGCGGGGGGCCCCAGGAACAGTTCTTC. This encodes CASSQGGGPQEQFF.

The rearrangement uses TRBV25-1 and TRBJ1-2; 11 bases line up with TRBD1. Germline V gene sequence: CDR1 MGHDK, CDR2 SYGVNS. V lost 2 bases to trimming and J lost 8 bases; unmatched junction nucleotides: 7. The CDR3 contains 15 residues. CDR3 residues: CASSEIGTGGRGYTF. For the CDR3, the DNA is TGTGCCAGCAGTGAAATCGGGACAGGGGGGAGAGGCTACACCTTC.

The chain joins TRBV4-1 to TRBJ2-1; TRBD2 matches 10 bases. The trim removed 3 bases at V and 5 bases at J, leaving 10 bases unmatched. There are 17 residues in the CDR3. Germline CDR1 is MGHRA and CDR2 is YSYEKL. The CDR3 protein is CASSQRSGRANNNEQFF. CDR3 coding DNA: TGCGCCAGCAGCCAGAGAAGCGGGAGGGCCAACAACAATGAGCAGTTCTTC.

The chain is built from TRBV7-6 and TRBJ2-1, with D unresolved. V lost 2 bases and J lost 0, with 8 bases in between. CDR3 length: 15 amino acids. Germline V gene sequence: CDR1 SGHVS, CDR2 FNYEAQ. In nucleotides, the CDR3 is TGTGCCAGCAGCTTATTTGGCAGCTCCTACAATGAGCAGTTCTTC. Its protein product is CASSLFGSSYNEQFF.

The rearrangement links TRBV30 to TRBJ2-5; D uncertain. The V end was cut by 1 base, the J end by 0 bases, with 12 bases between. The CDR3 length is 15 residues. Germline-derived CDR1 and CDR2 are GTSNPN and SVGIG (reference sequence). This CDR3 reads CAWSAEVSYQETQYF. CDR3 coding DNA: TGTGCCTGGAGTGCAGAGGTTTCCTACCAAGAGACCCAGTACTTC.

The gene calls are TRBV27 and TRBJ1-5; 7 bases agree with TRBD1. The CDR3 sequence is 15 residues long. V was pared by 10 bases and J by 6 bases, with 15 bases of the junction left unmatched. Germline assignment: CDR1 MNHEY and CDR2 SMNVEV (reference sequence). CDR3 protein: CATSPRDRVSQPQHF. CDR3 DNA: TGTGCCACCAGCCCCCGCGACAGGGTCTCTCAGCCCCAGCATTTT.

The chain recombines TRBV6-5 with TRBJ1-6, with 7 bases that match TRBD1. Trimming took 7 bases from V and 5 from J; bases not matched to a gene: 5. The length of the CDR3 is 14 residues. In germline, CDR1 is MNHEY, CDR2 SVGAGI. The CDR3 region is CASTQDRHNSPLHF. The CDR3 bases are TGTGCCAGCACTCAGGACAGGCATAATTCACCCCTCCACTTT.

This chain connects TRBV14 to TRBJ2-7; maybe TRBD2 (6 bases). Germline V gene data show CDR1 as SGHDN and CDR2 as FVKESK. This CDR3 region has 14 residues. V lost 5 bases, J lost 2 bases, and 13 bases lay in between. The CDR3 loop is CASSGGTPPYEQYF. For the CDR3, the DNA is TGTGCCAGCAGCGGGGGGACCCCACCCTACGAGCAGTACTTC.

CDR3 coding DNA: TGTGCTAGTGGTTTGAATTCTGGAGCAGGGGGTTCGTTTGGCTACACCTTC. It translates to CASGLNSGAGGSFGYTF. J is TRBJ1-2 and V is TRBV12-5, with 7 bases aligning to TRBD1. The junction had 16 bases not matched to a gene; V was cut back by 2 bases and J by 7 bases. Looked up from germline, CDR1 is LGHNT and CDR2 is FRNRAP. The CDR3 is 17 amino acids.

The rearrangement uses TRBV24-1 and TRBJ2-2, with D uncertain. The germline gives CDR1 KGHDR, CDR2 SFDVKD. V lost 1 base, J lost 5 bases, and 7 bases lay in between. The CDR3 sequence is 14 residues long. The CDR3 here is CATSDFAETGELFF. In DNA, the CDR3 is TGTGCCACCAGTGATTTTGCAGAAACCGGGGAGCTGTTTTTT.